The count of the clone carrying this T cell receptor beta chain is one. This sample is part of a study of cytomegalovirus exposure and HLA in healthy donors. Primers included in the PCR were 60 Vbeta and 13 Jbeta primers. Original methodology: Unique TCR beta chains totaled some 80 million in a later count, with approximately 11 million of them shared. Produced via immunoSEQ multiplex PCR; TCRdb's table is partial and in-frame only. Clone size and V and J calls were adopted from that table, with D and trimming inferred from the DNA. The sample holds around 200,000 clones; roughly four fifths are singletons and the top ten take 1.5% to 2%. V shed 5 bases, J shed 0 bases, and the junction held 5 bases outside the gene matches. CDR1 and CDR2 (germline): SGHTA, FQGNSA. The CDR3 runs to 15 residues.

V is TRBV7-2 and J is TRBJ1-1; the match to TRBD1 covers 8 bases. This clonotype was sampled from a man aged 30 to 45 in good health and CMV-seronegative. Sequenced: PBMCs. Written as DNA, the CDR3 is TGTGCCAGCAGCCGTGACAGGGGAGTGAACACTGAAGCTTTCTTT. Protein: CASSRDRGVNTEAFF.